The rows below give T cell receptor beta chains drawn from one sample of a study of molecular identifiers for immune sequencing clone quantification. TCRdb independently ran MiXCR on the PCR reads; one entry per CDR3 protein. The table records approximately 590,000 distinct CDR3 sequences, approximately 24% of them present only once. Sequenced sample: naive CD8+ T cells from blood, with Jurkat cell RNA spiked in. The receptors derive from a human donor in good health. Some libraries in this study had Jurkat cell RNA spiked in. CDR3s include the opening cysteine and the closing phenylalanine or tryptophan. The order of the fields is D gene, clone size, J gene, V gene, CDR3 DNA, CDR3 protein. The D gene is left open where the match is weak. Some rows have no size entry. The others give once, few or many, or a class for an expanded clone.

d_call: NA; clone_size: many; j_call: TRBJ2-5; v_call: TRBV12-3/TRBV12-4; cdr3_nt: TGTGCCAGCAGCCCCCTTTCACGACAAGAGACCCAGTACTTC; cdr3_aa: CASSPLSRQETQYF
d_call: NA; clone_size: many; j_call: TRBJ1-1; v_call: TRBV12-3/TRBV12-4; cdr3_nt: TGTGCCAGCAGTTTAGATCAGGGTATGAACACTGAAGCTTTCTTT; cdr3_aa: CASSLDQGMNTEAFF
d_call: NA; clone_size: many; j_call: TRBJ2-3; v_call: TRBV11-2; cdr3_nt: TGTGCCAGCAGCTTAGACCCGGGCCATCTCCTGGATACGCAGTATTTT; cdr3_aa: CASSLDPGHLLDTQYF
d_call: NA; clone_size: NA; j_call: TRBJ2-2; v_call: TRBV9; cdr3_nt: TGTGCCAGCAGCGTAGTTGGGTTGAGGGGGGCGCAGGCCGGGGAGCTGTTTTTT; cdr3_aa: CASSVVGLRGAQAGELFF
d_call: TRBD1; clone_size: many; j_call: TRBJ2-1; v_call: TRBV29-1; cdr3_nt: TGCAGCGTTGAAGTGATCGGACAGGGGCTGGTATATAATGAGCAGTTCTTC; cdr3_aa: CSVEVIGQGLVYNEQFF
d_call: NA; clone_size: NA; j_call: TRBJ2-7; v_call: TRBV7-9; cdr3_nt: TGTGCCAGCAGCCCCCGGGACGACTACGAGCAGTACTTC; cdr3_aa: CASSPRDDYEQYF
d_call: TRBD2; clone_size: few; j_call: TRBJ2-3; v_call: TRBV11-3; cdr3_nt: TGTGCCAGCAGCCTAGGGCTAGCGGGGGATGCTGATACGCAGTATTTT; cdr3_aa: CASSLGLAGDADTQYF
d_call: NA; clone_size: few; j_call: TRBJ2-5; v_call: TRBV6-2/TRBV6-3; cdr3_nt: TGTGCCAGCAGTTACGCTCGACTACGGGAGACCCAGTACTTC; cdr3_aa: CASSYARLRETQYF
d_call: NA; clone_size: few; j_call: TRBJ2-2; v_call: TRBV6-2/TRBV6-3; cdr3_nt: TGTGCCAGCAACAAGCTCGAGGAGGTCACCGGGGAGCTGTTTTTT; cdr3_aa: CASNKLEEVTGELFF
d_call: NA; clone_size: many; j_call: TRBJ2-7; v_call: TRBV4-2; cdr3_nt: TGTGCCAGCAGCCAAGGGGACTCTCCGGGCTACGAGCAGTACTTC; cdr3_aa: CASSQGDSPGYEQYF
d_call: NA; clone_size: many; j_call: TRBJ1-4; v_call: TRBV7-9; cdr3_nt: TGTGCCAGCAGCTTAGGATGGATTGCGGATGAAAAACTGTTTTTT; cdr3_aa: CASSLGWIADEKLFF
d_call: NA; clone_size: many; j_call: TRBJ2-7; v_call: TRBV27; cdr3_nt: TGTGCCAGCAGTTTAACCCCGAGGTACGAGCAGTACTTC; cdr3_aa: CASSLTPRYEQYF
d_call: NA; clone_size: NA; j_call: TRBJ1-4; v_call: TRBV18; cdr3_nt: TGTGCCAGCTCCCGGGGTTCAACTAATGAAAAACTGTTTTTT; cdr3_aa: CASSRGSTNEKLFF
d_call: TRBD1; clone_size: few; j_call: TRBJ2-7; v_call: TRBV19; cdr3_nt: TGTGCCAGTAGTATTGGGACAGGGCCTCTCTACGAGCAGTACTTC; cdr3_aa: CASSIGTGPLYEQYF
d_call: NA; clone_size: NA; j_call: TRBJ1-5; v_call: TRBV7-9; cdr3_nt: TGTGCCAGCAGCCCGGGACATCCCCAGCCCCAGCATTTT; cdr3_aa: CASSPGHPQPQHF
d_call: NA; clone_size: NA; j_call: TRBJ1-1; v_call: TRBV19; cdr3_nt: TGTGCCAGTAGTTTCCAGACCGGTCCCTACACTGAAGCTTTCTTT; cdr3_aa: CASSFQTGPYTEAFF
d_call: NA; clone_size: NA; j_call: TRBJ2-1; v_call: TRBV27; cdr3_nt: TGTGCCAGCAGGGCAGGGTACAATGAGCAGTTCTTC; cdr3_aa: CASRAGYNEQFF
d_call: TRBD2; clone_size: NA; j_call: TRBJ2-7; v_call: TRBV4-1; cdr3_nt: TGCGCCAGCAGCCCCATTCTGGCGGGGGGGACCCCCTACGAGCAGTACTTC; cdr3_aa: CASSPILAGGTPYEQYF
d_call: NA; clone_size: few; j_call: TRBJ1-5; v_call: TRBV28; cdr3_nt: TGTGCCAGTGCCGCCGAGGGCTTTCAGCCCCAGCATTTT; cdr3_aa: CASAAEGFQPQHF
d_call: TRBD2; clone_size: many; j_call: TRBJ2-1; v_call: TRBV19; cdr3_nt: TGTGCCAGTAGTGCTGGACCGGGGGGTGAGCAGTTCTTC; cdr3_aa: CASSAGPGGEQFF
d_call: TRBD1; clone_size: NA; j_call: TRBJ2-1; v_call: TRBV27; cdr3_nt: TGTGCCAGCAGTTTGGCCACCACAGGGGTCTCCTACAATGAGCAGTTCTTC; cdr3_aa: CASSLATTGVSYNEQFF
d_call: TRBD2; clone_size: many; j_call: TRBJ2-3; v_call: TRBV27; cdr3_nt: TGTGCCAGCAGCTTGCTGGCCCCGGGAGGCTCAGATACGCAGTATTTT; cdr3_aa: CASSLLAPGGSDTQYF
d_call: NA; clone_size: many; j_call: TRBJ1-1; v_call: TRBV6-6; cdr3_nt: TGTGCCAGCAGTTACGTAGAAGAGGGGACTGAAGCTTTCTTT; cdr3_aa: CASSYVEEGTEAFF
d_call: NA; clone_size: NA; j_call: TRBJ2-7; v_call: TRBV18; cdr3_nt: TGTGCCAGCTCACCGCAGGCCGCTACCTACGAGCAGTACTTC; cdr3_aa: CASSPQAATYEQYF
d_call: NA; clone_size: many; j_call: TRBJ1-4; v_call: TRBV29-1; cdr3_nt: TGCAGCGTTGCAGGAACAACTAATGAAAAACTGTTTTTT; cdr3_aa: CSVAGTTNEKLFF
d_call: TRBD2; clone_size: NA; j_call: TRBJ2-7; v_call: TRBV11-2; cdr3_nt: TGTGCCAGCAGCTTCAGCGGGAGCTCCTACAATGAGCAGTACTTC; cdr3_aa: CASSFSGSSYNEQYF
d_call: TRBD2; clone_size: NA; j_call: TRBJ2-1; v_call: TRBV11-2; cdr3_nt: TGTGCCAGCAGCGGACTAGCGCAGACCTACAATGAGCAGTTCTTC; cdr3_aa: CASSGLAQTYNEQFF
d_call: NA; clone_size: many; j_call: TRBJ2-7; v_call: TRBV20-1; cdr3_nt: TGCAGTGCTAGAGAACCAATCGCTCCGCCCTACGAGCAGTACTTC; cdr3_aa: CSAREPIAPPYEQYF
d_call: NA; clone_size: few; j_call: TRBJ1-5; v_call: TRBV7-6; cdr3_nt: TGTGCCAGCAGCCCTAGTGGGGGCTTCCAGCCCCAGCATTTT; cdr3_aa: CASSPSGGFQPQHF
d_call: TRBD1; clone_size: NA; j_call: TRBJ1-1; v_call: TRBV12-3/TRBV12-4; cdr3_nt: TGTGCCAGCAGTTGGACAGGGGGGTTATCTGAAGCTTTCTTT; cdr3_aa: CASSWTGGLSEAFF
d_call: TRBD2; clone_size: NA; j_call: TRBJ2-1; v_call: TRBV27; cdr3_nt: TGTGCCAGCAGTTTATTAAAGCCGGGGGGAGGGCCCAATGAGCAGTTCTTC; cdr3_aa: CASSLLKPGGGPNEQFF
d_call: TRBD2; clone_size: few; j_call: TRBJ2-3; v_call: TRBV11-2; cdr3_nt: TGTGCCAGCAGCTCAAGGACTAGCGGGGGGACAGATACGCAGTATTTT; cdr3_aa: CASSSRTSGGTDTQYF
d_call: NA; clone_size: many; j_call: TRBJ2-5; v_call: TRBV29-1; cdr3_nt: TGCAGCGTTGAGGACAGACAAGAGACCCAGTACTTC; cdr3_aa: CSVEDRQETQYF
d_call: TRBD2; clone_size: many; j_call: TRBJ2-3; v_call: TRBV29-1; cdr3_nt: TGCAGCGTTGAAGATCCAATGGGACTAGCGGGAGATAAGGATACGCAGTATTTT; cdr3_aa: CSVEDPMGLAGDKDTQYF
d_call: NA; clone_size: NA; j_call: TRBJ2-1; v_call: TRBV29-1; cdr3_nt: TGCAGCGAAACAGGCTCCTACAATGAGCAGTTCTTC; cdr3_aa: CSETGSYNEQFF
d_call: NA; clone_size: few; j_call: TRBJ2-2; v_call: TRBV28; cdr3_nt: TGTGCCAGCAGTTTCCGGGGGGCGAGTGTCGGGGAGCTGTTTTTT; cdr3_aa: CASSFRGASVGELFF
d_call: NA; clone_size: NA; j_call: TRBJ2-2; v_call: TRBV20-1; cdr3_nt: TGCAGTGCTAGAGATTTGACCTCAGAGAGGGCCGGGGAGCTGTTTTTT; cdr3_aa: CSARDLTSERAGELFF
d_call: TRBD2; clone_size: NA; j_call: TRBJ2-7; v_call: TRBV28; cdr3_nt: TGTGCCAGCAGTTTTTTAGCGGGCAGAAACTACGAGCAGTACTTC; cdr3_aa: CASSFLAGRNYEQYF
d_call: NA; clone_size: NA; j_call: TRBJ1-3; v_call: TRBV7-6; cdr3_nt: TGTGCCAGCAGCTTAGATCGCAGGACTGGAAACACCATATATTTT; cdr3_aa: CASSLDRRTGNTIYF
d_call: NA; clone_size: many; j_call: TRBJ2-7; v_call: TRBV25-1; cdr3_nt: TGTGCCAGCACCCCCCGAGAGACCTACGAGCAGTACTTC; cdr3_aa: CASTPRETYEQYF
d_call: TRBD1; clone_size: few; j_call: TRBJ2-3; v_call: TRBV2; cdr3_nt: TGTGCCAGCAGTGATGCAGGGGGCGTGAGTGGCACAGATACGCAGTATTTT; cdr3_aa: CASSDAGGVSGTDTQYF
d_call: NA; clone_size: NA; j_call: TRBJ1-1; v_call: TRBV19; cdr3_nt: TGTGCCAGTACTGTCAGAAACACTGAAGCTTTCTTT; cdr3_aa: CASTVRNTEAFF
d_call: TRBD1; clone_size: NA; j_call: TRBJ2-7; v_call: TRBV27; cdr3_nt: TGTGCCAGCAGCCGGACAGGGCCCGGGGGTGCCTACGAGCAGTACTTC; cdr3_aa: CASSRTGPGGAYEQYF
d_call: NA; clone_size: NA; j_call: TRBJ1-2; v_call: TRBV2; cdr3_nt: TGTGCCAGCAGTGAAGCGGGAATCGGACAGACCTATGGCTACACCTTC; cdr3_aa: CASSEAGIGQTYGYTF
d_call: NA; clone_size: NA; j_call: TRBJ2-7; v_call: TRBV7-9; cdr3_nt: TGTGCCAGCAGCGAAGGGGCCAGAGGCCGGGTCGGGTACGAGCAGTACTTC; cdr3_aa: CASSEGARGRVGYEQYF
d_call: NA; clone_size: NA; j_call: TRBJ2-1; v_call: TRBV11-2; cdr3_nt: TGTGCCAGCAGCTTAGGGGGGGCGAGCTCCTACAATGGGCAGTTCTTC; cdr3_aa: CASSLGGASSYNGQFF
d_call: NA; clone_size: NA; j_call: TRBJ2-3; v_call: TRBV25-1; cdr3_nt: TGTGCCAGCGGTGGTCCGGGGCGGTGCACAGATACGCGGTATTTT; cdr3_aa: CASGGPGRCTDTRYF
d_call: NA; clone_size: few; j_call: TRBJ2-2; v_call: TRBV27; cdr3_nt: TGTGCCAGCAGTTCCTCCAGGGGCACCGGGGAGCTGTTTTTT; cdr3_aa: CASSSSRGTGELFF
d_call: TRBD1; clone_size: few; j_call: TRBJ2-5; v_call: TRBV7-2; cdr3_nt: TGTGCCAGCAGCTCGACAGGGGGCGACGGGACCCAGTACTTC; cdr3_aa: CASSSTGGDGTQYF
d_call: TRBD2; clone_size: many; j_call: TRBJ2-3; v_call: TRBV5-4; cdr3_nt: TGTGCCAGCAGCTCTCCGGGACTAGCGGGATCAGATACGCAGTATTTT; cdr3_aa: CASSSPGLAGSDTQYF
d_call: TRBD1; clone_size: NA; j_call: TRBJ1-1; v_call: TRBV7-3; cdr3_nt: TGTGCAAGCAGCTCGGGACAGCCAGAAGTCTTCTTT; cdr3_aa: CASSSGQPEVFF
d_call: NA; clone_size: many; j_call: TRBJ2-3; v_call: TRBV6-5; cdr3_nt: TGTGCCAGCAGTTACTCTACCGCCGACGTGCAAGATACGCAGTATTTT; cdr3_aa: CASSYSTADVQDTQYF
d_call: NA; clone_size: many; j_call: TRBJ2-7; v_call: TRBV4-3; cdr3_nt: TGCGCCAGCAGCCAAGGCTATCTAGGGGGTTCCTACGAGCAGTACTTC; cdr3_aa: CASSQGYLGGSYEQYF
d_call: NA; clone_size: few; j_call: TRBJ2-7; v_call: TRBV20-1; cdr3_nt: TGCAGTGCTACGGCAGGGACCTACGAGCAGTACTTC; cdr3_aa: CSATAGTYEQYF
d_call: NA; clone_size: NA; j_call: TRBJ2-7; v_call: TRBV5-1; cdr3_nt: TGCGCCGGCAGCTTGACTCCAGCAGGAGACCCTATCTACGAGCAGTACTTC; cdr3_aa: CAGSLTPAGDPIYEQYF
d_call: TRBD1; clone_size: few; j_call: TRBJ2-3; v_call: TRBV19; cdr3_nt: TGTGCCAGTAGTGAAAAAGGACAGGGGTTAGATACGCAGTATTTT; cdr3_aa: CASSEKGQGLDTQYF
d_call: NA; clone_size: NA; j_call: TRBJ1-2; v_call: TRBV7-2; cdr3_nt: TGTGCCAGCAGCTTAGAACCGGGCGCGGGCGGCTACACCTTC; cdr3_aa: CASSLEPGAGGYTF
d_call: TRBD2; clone_size: many; j_call: TRBJ2-7; v_call: TRBV20-1; cdr3_nt: TGCAGTGCTAGATCTAGCGGGGGAACCCCCTACGAGCAGTACTTC; cdr3_aa: CSARSSGGTPYEQYF